This TCR beta chain came from a study of CD8 T cells in ankylosing spondylitis. General observations from the study: One TCR beta motif, made up of roughly eight highly homologous variants, appeared characteristic of ankylosing spondylitis blood. Reportedly, matched ankylosing spondylitis synovial fluid was significantly enriched for disease-linked clones.

Preparation of TCR beta libraries was done by quantitative 5'-RACE with molecular barcodes. TCRdb analysed the 5' RACE reads with MiXCR anew, one entry per CDR3 protein. Of some 130,000 distinct CDR3 sequences in the sample, 7.3% were seen once. This clonotype came up many times. What it binds is unknown. V gave up 3 bases and J gave up 9 bases; unmatched junction bases: 5. Per germline, CDR1 SGHDN and CDR2 FVKESK. This CDR3 spans 15 amino acids. Sequencing input: blood, either unsorted or a sorted T cell fraction (not recorded which). The chain recombines TRBV14 with TRBJ1-6; TRBD1 agrees at 10 bases. This clonotype originated in a female donor with ankylosing spondylitis or in good health (not recorded which). The CDR3 sequence: CASSQRGTGVSPLHF. The CDR3 coding sequence is TGTGCCAGCAGCCAGCGAGGGACAGGGGTTTCACCCCTCCACTTT.